A selection of T cell receptor beta chains follows, all from one sample in a study of blood T cell repertoires in COVID-19. Libraries were prepared by immunoSEQ multiplex PCR; TCRdb keeps only in-frame clonotypes and omits some of them. The sample contains fewer than 55,000 clones, roughly 70% of which appear only once. Material for sequencing was peripheral blood. The receptors were gathered from an older woman with acute or convalescent COVID-19. Both conserved end residues are part of each CDR3. The D gene is left open where the match is weak. For some rows the clone size is stated as once, few or many, or as a class when expanded; others skip it.

>TRBJ2-5|-|TRBV6-5|-
CASSVQYQETQYF
TGTGCCAGCAGCGTACAATACCAAGAGACCCAGTACTTC
>TRBJ1-4|-|TRBV5-1|-
CASSLTTTNEKLFF
TGCGCCAGCAGCTTGACAACAACTAATGAAAAACTGTTTTTT
>TRBJ1-5|TRBD1|TRBV10-3|few
CAISVGRGREGNQPQHF
TGTGCCATCAGTGTTGGCAGGGGGCGCGAGGGCAATCAGCCCCAGCATTTT
>TRBJ1-1|-|TRBV4-1|-
CASSQAGPTEAFF
TGCGCCAGCAGCCAAGCAGGCCCAACTGAAGCTTTCTTT
>TRBJ2-7|TRBD2|TRBV30|-
CAWRSSGTSYEQYF
TGTGCCTGGAGGTCTAGCGGGACGTCCTACGAGCAGTACTTC
>TRBJ2-1|-|TRBV19|-
CASSQEGYNEQFF
TGTGCCAGTAGTCAGGAGGGGTACAATGAGCAGTTCTTC
>TRBJ2-3|-|TRBV5-8|-
CASSLWGGSTDTQYF
TGTGCCAGCAGCTTGTGGGGGGGCAGCACAGATACGCAGTATTTT
>TRBJ2-2|-|TRBV11-2|-
CASSWGRNTGELFF
TGTGCCAGCAGCTGGGGCAGGAACACCGGGGAGCTGTTTTTT
>TRBJ2-1|TRBD1|TRBV5-1|-
CASSWTGGRGVNEQFF
TGCGCCAGCAGCTGGACAGGGGGCAGAGGAGTCAATGAGCAGTTCTTC
>TRBJ1-5|-|TRBV19|-
CASSPRSHQPQHF
TGTGCCAGTAGTCCCAGGTCACATCAGCCCCAGCATTTT
>TRBJ2-7|-|TRBV5-4|-
CASSLTVDTYEQYF
TGTGCCAGCAGCTTGACGGTGGACACCTACGAGCAGTACTTC
>TRBJ1-3|-|TRBV18|-
CASSPGESSGNTIYF
TGTGCCAGCTCGCCCGGGGAGAGCTCTGGAAACACCATATATTTT
>TRBJ1-6|TRBD1|TRBV28|-
CASSFGDRNNSPLHF
TGTGCCAGCAGTTTCGGGGACAGAAATAATTCACCCCTCCACTTT
>TRBJ2-2|TRBD1|TRBV7-3|-
CASSSDRGSNGELFF
TGTGCCAGCAGCTCCGACAGGGGAAGTAACGGGGAGCTGTTTTTT
>TRBJ2-5|-|TRBV6-6|-
CASSYGDYQETQYF
TGTGCCAGCAGTTACGGGGACTACCAAGAGACCCAGTACTTC
>TRBJ2-1|-|TRBV4-1|-
CASSQLGERSSYNEQFF
TGCGCCAGCAGCCAACTTGGTGAAAGGAGCTCCTACAATGAGCAGTTCTTC
>TRBJ2-1|TRBD2|TRBV18|once
CASSPLAGGSYNEQFF
TGTGCCAGCTCACCACTAGCGGGAGGTTCCTACAATGAGCAGTTCTTC
>TRBJ1-5|-|TRBV7-2|-
CASSFGGNQPQHF
TGTGCCAGCAGCTTCGGGGGAAATCAGCCCCAGCATTTT
>TRBJ2-2|-|TRBV28|few
CASSLGSENTGELFF
TGTGCCAGCAGTTTGGGTAGCGAGAACACCGGGGAGCTGTTTTTT
>TRBJ1-2|TRBD1|TRBV7-9|few
CASSLNPGQGDLAYGYTF
TGTGCCAGCAGCTTGAACCCGGGACAGGGGGATTTGGCCTATGGCTACACCTTC
>TRBJ2-7|-|TRBV7-9|few
CASSQVDEQYF
TGTGCCAGCAGCCAGGTCGACGAGCAGTACTTC
>TRBJ1-4|-|TRBV6-2/TRBV6-3|-
CASSYSEAQGVGKLFF
TGTGCCAGCAGTTACTCAGAAGCGCAGGGCGTCGGAAAACTGTTTTTT
>TRBJ2-3|TRBD2|TRBV5-4|-
CASSAGLATDTQYF
TGTGCCAGCAGCGCCGGACTAGCGACAGATACGCAGTATTTT
>TRBJ2-5|TRBD2|TRBV6-5|-
CASMRLAGLQETQYF
TGTGCCAGCATGCGCCTAGCGGGGTTACAAGAGACCCAGTACTTC
>TRBJ2-5|-|TRBV7-2|-
CASSLSGNPETQYF
TGTGCCAGCAGCTTATCCGGTAATCCAGAGACCCAGTACTTC
>TRBJ1-4|TRBD1|TRBV6-6|-
CASSYGTGLEKLFF
TGTGCCAGCAGTTACGGGACAGGGCTTGAAAAACTGTTTTTT
>TRBJ1-2|-|TRBV7-2|-
CASSLGGGRLGYGYTF
TGTGCCAGCAGCTTAGGGGGAGGCAGGTTGGGCTATGGCTACACCTTC
>TRBJ1-4|TRBD1|TRBV15|-
CATSRGPQGAVGEKLFF
TGTGCCACCAGCAGAGGGCCACAGGGGGCTGTAGGTGAAAAACTGTTTTTT
>TRBJ1-2|TRBD1|TRBV10-3|-
CAAHRGQGNYGYTF
TGTGCCGCCCACAGGGGGCAGGGTAACTATGGCTACACCTTC
>TRBJ2-1|TRBD2|TRBV5-4|-
CASSQTPLAGSNEQFF
TGTGCCAGCAGCCAGACCCCCCTAGCGGGGAGCAATGAGCAGTTCTTC
>TRBJ1-6|TRBD1|TRBV9|-
CASNPQGAASPLHF
TGTGCCAGCAACCCACAGGGGGCGGCTTCACCCCTCCACTTT
>TRBJ1-1|-|TRBV5-1|once
CASSLGGLNTEAFF
TGCGCCAGCAGCTTGGGCGGGTTGAACACTGAAGCTTTCTTT
>TRBJ2-2|TRBD1|TRBV2|-
CASSDGPGGYTGELFF
TGTGCCAGCAGTGACGGGCCAGGGGGATATACCGGGGAGCTGTTTTTT
>TRBJ1-6|TRBD1|TRBV27|-
CASSHRDRGSLIDSPLHF
TGTGCCAGCAGCCACCGGGACAGGGGTTCGTTAATCGATTCACCCCTCCACTTT
>TRBJ2-5|TRBD1|TRBV12-3/TRBV12-4|-
CASKQGAGETQYF
TGTGCCAGTAAACAGGGGGCAGGAGAGACCCAGTACTTC
>TRBJ2-5|-|TRBV9|-
CASSVGAGTLQETQYF
TGTGCCAGCAGCGTAGGTGCGGGGACTCTTCAAGAGACCCAGTACTTC
>TRBJ2-5|-|TRBV7-2|-
CASSLGGWQETQYF
TGTGCCAGCAGCTTAGGTGGCTGGCAAGAGACCCAGTACTTC
>TRBJ2-3|TRBD2|TRBV2|-
CASRSKRGGTDTQYF
TGTGCCAGCAGATCCAAGCGGGGGGGCACAGATACGCAGTATTTT